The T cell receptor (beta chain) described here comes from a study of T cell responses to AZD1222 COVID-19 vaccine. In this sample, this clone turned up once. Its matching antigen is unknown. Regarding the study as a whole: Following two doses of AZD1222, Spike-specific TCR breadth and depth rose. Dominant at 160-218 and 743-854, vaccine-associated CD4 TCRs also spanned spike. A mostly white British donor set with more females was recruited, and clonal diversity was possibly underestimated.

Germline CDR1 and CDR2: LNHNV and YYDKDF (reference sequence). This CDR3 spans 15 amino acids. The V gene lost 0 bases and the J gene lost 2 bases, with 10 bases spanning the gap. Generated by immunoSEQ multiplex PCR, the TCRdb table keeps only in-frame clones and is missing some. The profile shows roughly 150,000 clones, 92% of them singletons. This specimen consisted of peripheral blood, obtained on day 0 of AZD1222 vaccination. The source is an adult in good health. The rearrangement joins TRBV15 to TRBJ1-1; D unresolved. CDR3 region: CATSRDLSSNTEAFF. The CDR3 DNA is TGTGCCACCAGCAGAGATCTCAGTTCAAACACTGAAGCTTTCTTT.